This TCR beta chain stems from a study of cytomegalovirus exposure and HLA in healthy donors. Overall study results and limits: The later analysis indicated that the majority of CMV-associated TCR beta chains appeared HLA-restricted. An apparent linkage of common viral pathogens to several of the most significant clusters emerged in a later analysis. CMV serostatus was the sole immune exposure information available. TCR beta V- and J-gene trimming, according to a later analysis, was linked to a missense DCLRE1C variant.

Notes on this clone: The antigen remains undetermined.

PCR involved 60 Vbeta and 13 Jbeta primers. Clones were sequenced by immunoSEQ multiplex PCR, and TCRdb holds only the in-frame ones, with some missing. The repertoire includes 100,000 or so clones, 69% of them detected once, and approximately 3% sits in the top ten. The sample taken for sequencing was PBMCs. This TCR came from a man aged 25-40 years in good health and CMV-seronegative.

The CDR3 DNA is TGTGCCAGCAGTCTAGGGACAGGGGGCGAGCAGTACTTC. This translates into CASSLGTGGEQYF. This chain links TRBV6-6 with TRBJ2-5, with 11 bases lining up with TRBD1. The J call may be in error: the DNA end matches TRBJ2-7 better. This CDR3 has 13 residues. CDR1 and CDR2 from the germline V gene are MNHNY and SVGAGI (reference sequence).